This T cell receptor beta chain was sequenced for a study of T-cell memory formation after mild COVID-19. Study overall: TCR clustering was largely donor specific.

About this clonotype: The target antigen is unknown.

TCRdb reanalysed the 5' RACE reads using MiXCR and keeps one entry per CDR3 protein. The sample contains under 700,000 distinct CDR3 sequences, just over 20% of which appear only once. Losses at the gene ends were 7 bases for V and 4 bases for J; bases not matched to a gene: 3. The CDR3 length is 12 residues. Germline V lookup: CDR1 WNHNN, CDR2 SYGVQD (reference sequence). Study-wide findings and caveats: Shrinking CD4+ clones were chiefly CM and EM; CD8+ ones were chiefly EMRA.

The gene calls are TRBV10-1 and TRBJ1-1, with 7 positions matching TRBD1. Sequencing was carried out using PBMCs or a T cell subset sorted from them (not recorded which). The TCR comes from an adult woman who had mild COVID-19 (a few samples of this study predate the infection). Cell type and time point are not known. The CDR3 DNA is TGCGCCAGCAAGACAGGGAGCACTGAAGCTTTCTTT. Translating gives CASKTGSTEAFF.